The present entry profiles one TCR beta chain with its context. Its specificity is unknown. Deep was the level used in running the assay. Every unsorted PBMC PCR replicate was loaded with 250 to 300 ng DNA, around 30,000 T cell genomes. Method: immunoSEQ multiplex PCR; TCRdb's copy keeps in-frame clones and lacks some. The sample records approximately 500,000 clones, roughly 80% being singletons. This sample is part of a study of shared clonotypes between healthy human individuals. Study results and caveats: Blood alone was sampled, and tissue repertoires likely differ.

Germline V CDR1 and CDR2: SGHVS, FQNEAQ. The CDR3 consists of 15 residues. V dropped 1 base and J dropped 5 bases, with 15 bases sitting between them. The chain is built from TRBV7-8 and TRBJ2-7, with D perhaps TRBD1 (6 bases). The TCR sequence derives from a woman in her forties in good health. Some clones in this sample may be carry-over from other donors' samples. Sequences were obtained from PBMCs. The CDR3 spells CASSLGDTVSNEQYF. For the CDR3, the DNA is TGTGCCAGCAGCTTAGGGGACACCGTTTCAAACGAGCAGTACTTC.